This T cell receptor beta chain was found in a study of vaccination effects on CD4 cells after COVID-19. Study details: Relative to the second dose, post-vaccine samples were obtained a median of 72 days later. Overall study results and limits: Pronounced clonal contraction occurred in clones induced by infection and by vaccine late after vaccination.

The CDR3 extends over 15 amino acids. Trimming stripped 0 bases from V and 5 bases from J, with 11 bases between. The germline V gene encodes CDR1 SGHVS and CDR2 FQNEAQ. In this sample, this clone turned up a few times. The antigen remains unidentified. Before sequencing took place, the ViraFEST assay used viral peptide pools to expand antigen-specific CD4+ T cells. Following culture for around 10 days, CD4+ T cells were isolated. Two-dose vaccination with either BNT162b2 or mRNA-1273 was given to the participants. Approximately 2.2 million PBMC per well received about 9.6 IU/ml IL-2 and 9.5 to 10 ug/ml peptides in culture. Fresh IL-2-containing medium replaced half the medium on days 3 and 7. Profiling relied on immunoSEQ multiplex PCR, and the TCRdb table lists in-frame clones only, not all of them. Of 30,000 or so clones listed, roughly two thirds are singletons.

V and J are TRBV7-8 and TRBJ2-1; no clear D gene. Sequencing was performed on CD4+ T cells from PBMCs cultured with HCoV-229E spike peptides, taken after COVID-19 vaccination. This receptor was obtained from a human donor who received a COVID-19 vaccine. The CDR3 is CASSLARIRNNEQFF. CDR3 nucleotide sequence: TGTGCCAGCAGCTTAGCGCGCATTAGGAACAATGAGCAGTTCTTC.